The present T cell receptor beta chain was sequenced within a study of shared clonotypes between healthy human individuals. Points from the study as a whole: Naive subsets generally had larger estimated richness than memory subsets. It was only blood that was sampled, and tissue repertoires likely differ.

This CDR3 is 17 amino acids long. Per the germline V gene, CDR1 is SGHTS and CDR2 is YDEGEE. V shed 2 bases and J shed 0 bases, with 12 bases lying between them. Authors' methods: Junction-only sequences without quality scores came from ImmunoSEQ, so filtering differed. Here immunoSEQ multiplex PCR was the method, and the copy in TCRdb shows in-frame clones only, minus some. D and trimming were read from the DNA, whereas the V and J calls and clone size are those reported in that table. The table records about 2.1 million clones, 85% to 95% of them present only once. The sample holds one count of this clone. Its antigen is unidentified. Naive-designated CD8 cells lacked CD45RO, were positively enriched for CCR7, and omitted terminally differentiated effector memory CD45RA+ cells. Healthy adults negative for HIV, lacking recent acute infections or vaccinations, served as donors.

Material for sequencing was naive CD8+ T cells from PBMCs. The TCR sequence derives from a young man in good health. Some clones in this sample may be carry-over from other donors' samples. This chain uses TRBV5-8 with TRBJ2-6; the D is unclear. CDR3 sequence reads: CASSLPFRFSGANVLTF. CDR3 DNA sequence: TGTGCCAGCAGCTTACCGTTTCGGTTCTCTGGGGCCAACGTCCTGACTTTC.